This paragraph covers one TCR beta chain sequence. These data come from a study of quantifying T cell responses using KT2 cells. Study information: Reverse transcription used primers in the TCR alpha and beta constant regions.

Each cDNA got a UMI-containing oligo ligated at its 3' end. An equimolar mix of RC1.1 and RC1.2 primed the beta chain across TRBC1 and TRBC2. TCRdb itself ran the UMI-ligation and nested PCR reads through MiXCR, one entry per CDR3 protein. The table includes tens of thousands of distinct CDR3 sequences, more than 9% detected once. The V and J ends lost 5 bases and 5 bases, in that order; junction bases with no gene match: 11. This CDR3 is 16 amino acids long. Germline CDR1 is DFQATT and CDR2 is SNEGSKA (reference sequence). This sequence joins TRBV20-1 and TRBJ2-2, with 10 bases lining up with TRBD1. Sequenced material: PBMCs spiked with cells of the T cell clone KT2. The receptor was isolated from a human donor. The CDR3 region is CSALNLQGQGTGELFF. CDR3 in DNA: TGCAGTGCTCTCAACCTACAGGGACAGGGGACCGGGGAGCTGTTTTTT.